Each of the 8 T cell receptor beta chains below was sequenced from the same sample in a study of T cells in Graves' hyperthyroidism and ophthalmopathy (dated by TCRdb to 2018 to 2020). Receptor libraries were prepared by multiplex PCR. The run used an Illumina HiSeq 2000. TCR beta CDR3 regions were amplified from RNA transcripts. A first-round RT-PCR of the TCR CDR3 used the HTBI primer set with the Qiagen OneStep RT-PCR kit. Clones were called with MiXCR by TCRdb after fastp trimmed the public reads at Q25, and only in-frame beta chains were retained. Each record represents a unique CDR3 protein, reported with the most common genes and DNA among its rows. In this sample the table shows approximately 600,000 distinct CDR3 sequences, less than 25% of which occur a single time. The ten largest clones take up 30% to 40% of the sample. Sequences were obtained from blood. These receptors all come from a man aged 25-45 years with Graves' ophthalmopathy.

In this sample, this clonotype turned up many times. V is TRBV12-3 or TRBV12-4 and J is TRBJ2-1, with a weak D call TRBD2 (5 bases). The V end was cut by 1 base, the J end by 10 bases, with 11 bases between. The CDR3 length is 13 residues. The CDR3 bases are TGTGCCAGCAGTTTAGTTCTGCGGGCGGAGCAGTTCTTC. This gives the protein CASSLVLRAEQFF.

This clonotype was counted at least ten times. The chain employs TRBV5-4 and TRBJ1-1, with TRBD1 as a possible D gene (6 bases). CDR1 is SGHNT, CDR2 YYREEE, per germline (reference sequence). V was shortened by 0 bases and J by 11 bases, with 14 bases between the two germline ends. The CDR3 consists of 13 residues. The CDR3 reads CASSLVGGQEAFF. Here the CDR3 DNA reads TGTGCCAGCAGCTTGGTGGGGGGCCAGGAGGCTTTCTTT. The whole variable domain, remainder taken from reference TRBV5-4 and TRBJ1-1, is ETGVTQSPTHLIKTRGQQVTLRCSSQSGHNTVSWYQQALGQGPQFIFQYYREEENGRGNFPPRFSGLQFPNYSSELNVNALELDDSALYLCASSLVGGQEAFFGQGTRLTVV.

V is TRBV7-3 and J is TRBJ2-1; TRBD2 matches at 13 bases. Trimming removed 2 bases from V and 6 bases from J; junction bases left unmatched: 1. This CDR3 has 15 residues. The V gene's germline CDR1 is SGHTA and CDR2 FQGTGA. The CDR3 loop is CASSLRTSGSNEQFF. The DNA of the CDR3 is TGTGCCAGCAGCTTACGGACTAGCGGGAGCAATGAGCAGTTCTTC.

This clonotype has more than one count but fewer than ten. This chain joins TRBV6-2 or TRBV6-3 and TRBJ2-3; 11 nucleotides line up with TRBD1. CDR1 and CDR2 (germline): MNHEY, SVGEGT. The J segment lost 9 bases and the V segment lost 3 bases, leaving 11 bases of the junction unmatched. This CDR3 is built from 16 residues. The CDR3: CASSYVLDRGRGTQYF. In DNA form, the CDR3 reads TGTGCCAGCAGTTATGTCCTGGACAGGGGGCGCGGAACGCAGTATTTT.

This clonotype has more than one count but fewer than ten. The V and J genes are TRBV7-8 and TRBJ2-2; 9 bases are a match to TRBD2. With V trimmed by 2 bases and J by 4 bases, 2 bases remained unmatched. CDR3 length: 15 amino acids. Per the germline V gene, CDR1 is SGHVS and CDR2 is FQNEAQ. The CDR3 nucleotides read TGTGCCAGCAGCTTAAGTAGCGGGAGCACCGGGGAGCTGTTTTTT. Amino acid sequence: CASSLSSGSTGELFF.

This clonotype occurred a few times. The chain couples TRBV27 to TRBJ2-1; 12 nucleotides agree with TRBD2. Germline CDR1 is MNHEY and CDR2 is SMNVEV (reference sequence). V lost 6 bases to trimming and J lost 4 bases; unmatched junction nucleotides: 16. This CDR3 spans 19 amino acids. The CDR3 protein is CASRDRYGTSGPRYNEQFF. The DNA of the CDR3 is TGTGCCAGCAGGGACAGGTACGGGACTAGCGGGCCCAGATACAATGAGCAGTTCTTC.

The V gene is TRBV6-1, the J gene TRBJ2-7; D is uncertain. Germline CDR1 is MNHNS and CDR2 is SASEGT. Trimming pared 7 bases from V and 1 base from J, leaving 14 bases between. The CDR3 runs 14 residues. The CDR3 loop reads CASIPLAGSYEQYF. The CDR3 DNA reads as TGTGCCAGCATTCCCCTGGCAGGATCCTACGAGCAGTACTTC.

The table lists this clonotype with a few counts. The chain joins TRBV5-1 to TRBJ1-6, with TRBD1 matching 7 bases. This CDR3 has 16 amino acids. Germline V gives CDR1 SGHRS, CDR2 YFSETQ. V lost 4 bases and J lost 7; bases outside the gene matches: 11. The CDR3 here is CASSPGQTSANSPLHF. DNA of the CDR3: TGCGCCAGCAGCCCGGGACAGACAAGCGCCAATTCACCCCTCCACTTT.